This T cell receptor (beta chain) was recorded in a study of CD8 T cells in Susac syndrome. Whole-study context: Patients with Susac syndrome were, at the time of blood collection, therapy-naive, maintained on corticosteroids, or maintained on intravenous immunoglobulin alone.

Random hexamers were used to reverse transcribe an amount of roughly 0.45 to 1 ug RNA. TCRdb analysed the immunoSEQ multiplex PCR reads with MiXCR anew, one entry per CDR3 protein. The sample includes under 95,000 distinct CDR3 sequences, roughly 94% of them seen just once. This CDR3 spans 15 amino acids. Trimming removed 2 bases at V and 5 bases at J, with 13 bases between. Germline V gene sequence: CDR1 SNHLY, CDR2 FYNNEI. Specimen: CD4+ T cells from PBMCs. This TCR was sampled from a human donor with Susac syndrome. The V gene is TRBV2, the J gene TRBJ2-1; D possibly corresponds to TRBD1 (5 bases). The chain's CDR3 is CASSEQGLVNNEQFF. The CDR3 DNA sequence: TGTGCCAGCAGTGAACAGGGATTGGTAAACAATGAGCAGTTCTTC.